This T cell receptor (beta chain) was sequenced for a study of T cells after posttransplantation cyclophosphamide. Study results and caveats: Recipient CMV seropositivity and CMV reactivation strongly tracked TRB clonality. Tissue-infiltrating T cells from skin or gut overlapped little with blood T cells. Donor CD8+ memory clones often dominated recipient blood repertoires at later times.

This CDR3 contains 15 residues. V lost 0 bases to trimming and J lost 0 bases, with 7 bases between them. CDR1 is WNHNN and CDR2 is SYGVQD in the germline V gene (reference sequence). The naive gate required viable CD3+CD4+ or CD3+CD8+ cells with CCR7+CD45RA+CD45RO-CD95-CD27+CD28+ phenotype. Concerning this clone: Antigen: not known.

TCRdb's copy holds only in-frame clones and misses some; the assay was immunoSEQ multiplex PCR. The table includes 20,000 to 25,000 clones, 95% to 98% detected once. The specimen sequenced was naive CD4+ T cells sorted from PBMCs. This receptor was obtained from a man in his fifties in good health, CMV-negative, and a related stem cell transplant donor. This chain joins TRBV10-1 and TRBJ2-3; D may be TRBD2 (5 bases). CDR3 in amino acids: CASSESGLSTDTQYF. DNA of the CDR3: TGCGCCAGCAGTGAGTCTGGACTCAGCACAGATACGCAGTATTTT.